This entry lists 23 T cell receptor beta chains sequenced from one sample in a study of Graves' ophthalmopathy and Graves' hyperthyroidism. RNA transcripts were the source from which TCR beta CDR3 regions were amplified. A first-round RT-PCR used HTBI primers, followed by a second-round multiplex PCR. TCRdb called the multiplex PCR reads again in MiXCR, with one record for every CDR3 protein. The table includes about 550,000 distinct CDR3 sequences, about two fifths detected once. Input material: peripheral blood or thyroid tissue (not recorded which). The receptors stem from an adult man with Graves' hyperthyroidism.

This chain uses TRBV7-2 with TRBJ1-6, with a weak D call TRBD1 (6 bases). Per germline, CDR1 SGHTA and CDR2 FQGNSA. V gave up 7 bases and J gave up 7 bases, with 17 bases separating them. The CDR3 is made up of 15 amino acids. In nucleotides, the CDR3 is TGTGCCAGCAAGACTTTCGGGACACTGAATTCACCCCTCCACTTT. Its translation: CASKTFGTLNSPLHF.

This clonotype showed up just a few times. J is TRBJ1-6 and V is TRBV27; no clear D. CDR3 length: 17 amino acids. CDR1 is MNHEY and CDR2 is SMNVEV in the germline V gene (reference sequence). V was trimmed by 5 bases and J by 5 bases, leaving 19 bases between them. The CDR3 DNA reads TGTGCCAGCAGTCCCTATGAATGGACGGCAGATAATTCACCCCTCCACTTT. Translation: CASSPYEWTADNSPLHF.

J is TRBJ2-2 and V is TRBV20-1; 11 positions match TRBD2. The CDR3 runs 14 residues. Per the germline V gene, CDR1 is DFQATT and CDR2 is SNEGSKA (reference sequence). The CDR3 nucleotides read TGCAGCCTCCGACTAGCGGGGTATGGCGGGGAGCTGTTTTTT. Translating gives CSLRLAGYGGELFF.

The chain is built from TRBV5-1 and TRBJ2-7; 8 nucleotides align to TRBD1. Unmatched junction bases numbered 7, after V lost 3 bases and J lost 5 bases. The CDR3 extends over 14 amino acids. Germline-derived CDR1 and CDR2 are SGHRS and YFSETQ. CDR3 nucleotide sequence: TGCGCCAGCAGCTGGAGGACAGGGTACGACGAGCAGTACTTC. Amino acids: CASSWRTGYDEQYF.

J is TRBJ2-5 and V is TRBV2; TRBD1 matches 7 bases. The CDR3 consists of 15 residues. V lost 11 bases and J lost 2; bases outside the gene matches: 14. Germline assignment: CDR1 SNHLY and CDR2 FYNNEI. The CDR3 DNA is TGTGCCCGCTCTCCTAGGGACAGCAGTCAAGAGACCCAGTACTTC. Its translation: CARSPRDSSQETQYF.

The rearrangement links TRBV15 to TRBJ2-5, with TRBD1 as a possible D gene (8 bases). CDR3 length: 18 residues. In germline, CDR1 is LNHNV, CDR2 YYDKDF (reference sequence). The V and J ends lost 0 bases and 5 bases respectively, with 22 bases between them. As DNA, the CDR3 is TGTGCCACCAGCAGAGATCTGGGTTTTGGACAGGGAGGGGAGACCCAGTACTTC. This sequence encodes CATSRDLGFGQGGETQYF.

The chain recombines TRBV19 with TRBJ2-2; D remains unclear. The V end lost 9 bases, the J end lost 8 bases, and 16 bases lay between the germline ends. The germline gives CDR1 LNHDA, CDR2 SQIVND (reference sequence). The CDR3 has 13 residues. CDR3 nucleotides: TGTGCCAGCAGCCCGTACCCAACAGGGGAGCTGTTTTTT. This sequence encodes CASSPYPTGELFF.

The chain has TRBV10-3 and TRBJ2-5, with a weak D call TRBD2 (6 bases). This CDR3 has 14 residues. From germline, CDR1 is ENHRY and CDR2 SYGVKD. Trimming shortened V by 2 bases and J by 5 bases, and 12 bases separated the two germline ends. The CDR3 DNA reads TGTGCCATCAGTGAGAGTTCGGGGAGGGAGACCCAGTACTTC. Translation: CAISESSGRETQYF.

Notes on this clonotype: A much larger clone differs by one base, so this may be a read error. The V call is TRBV2, the J call TRBJ1-5; D remains unclear. CDR1 SNHLY and CDR2 FYNNEI come from the germline V gene. The germline V and J ends were trimmed by 6 bases and 3 bases, with 15 bases remaining between them. This CDR3 has 15 amino acids. The CDR3 nucleotides are TGTGCCAGCAGCTTGAAAGGACTGGACAATCAGCCCCAGCATTTT. This codes for CASSLKGLDNQPQHF.

This chain joins TRBV5-1 and TRBJ1-4; possible D gene TRBD1, 5 bases. V was trimmed by 3 bases and J by 16 bases, leaving 28 bases between them. Germline V gene sequence: CDR1 SGHRS, CDR2 YFSETQ. The CDR3 is 16 amino acids. The CDR3 reads CASSSMRTSGGNEQFF. For the CDR3, the DNA is TGCGCCAGCAGCTCGATGCGGACTAGCGGGGGTAATGAGCAGTTTTTT. Filled out from reference TRBV5-1 and TRBJ1-4, the complete variable domain reads KAGVTQTPRYLIKTRGQQVTLSCSPISGHRSVSWYQQTPGQGLQFLFEYFSETQRNKGNFPGRFSGRQFSNSRSEMNVSTLELGDSALYLCASSSMRTSGGNEQFFGSGTQLSVL.

The chain is built from TRBV10-3 and TRBJ2-2; D uncertain. V dropped 2 bases and J dropped 4 bases, with 2 bases sitting between them. This CDR3 contains 12 residues. CDR1 and CDR2 (germline): ENHRY, SYGVKD. In nucleotides, the CDR3 is TGTGCCATCAGTGAGGTCACCGGGGAGCTGTTTTTT. This sequence encodes CAISEVTGELFF.

At least ten counts were recorded for this clonotype. This sequence joins TRBV7-8 and TRBJ2-2; unclear D gene. The CDR3 is 14 amino acids. With 2 bases removed from V and 0 bases from J, the gap between germline ends came to 4 bases. The germline gives CDR1 SGHVS, CDR2 FQNEAQ. CDR3 DNA: TGTGCCAGCAGCTTACCCGCGAACACCGGGGAGCTGTTTTTT. This codes for CASSLPANTGELFF.

This clonotype was detected ten times or more. The chain joins TRBV12-3 or TRBV12-4 to TRBJ1-5; a weak D match, TRBD1 (6 bases). The V end lost 6 bases, the J end lost 4 bases, and 16 bases lay between the germline ends. This CDR3 contains 15 residues. As DNA, the CDR3 is TGTGCCAGCAGCCTCGAGACGACAGGAAATCAGCCCCAGCATTTT. As protein: CASSLETTGNQPQHF.

For this clonotype: A much bigger clone sits one base away, suggesting this may be a read error. V usage is TRBV9 and J usage is TRBJ2-7; D gene uncertain. Germline V gives CDR1 SGDLS, CDR2 YYNGEE. The CDR3 is made up of 15 amino acids. V gave up 2 bases and J gave up 2 bases, with 14 bases separating them. The CDR3, as DNA: TGTGCCAGCAGCGTTGATCTCGGTGGGGCCTACGAGCAGTACTTC. Amino acids: CASSVDLGGAYEQYF.

The chain links TRBV19 to TRBJ1-5; 7 nucleotides agree with TRBD1. The CDR3 totals 16 residues. Germline V gene sequence: CDR1 LNHDA, CDR2 SQIVND (reference sequence). The trim removed 7 bases at V and 0 bases at J, leaving 9 bases unmatched. The CDR3 sequence: CASTPTTGVSNQPQHF. CDR3 nucleotides: TGTGCCAGTACCCCGACCACAGGGGTTAGCAATCAGCCCCAGCATTTT.

Only a few counts were recorded for this clonotype. This chain uses TRBV24-1 with TRBJ2-2; a weak D match, TRBD1 (5 bases). CDR3 size: 14 residues. Deletions cut 6 bases from V and 2 bases from J, with 9 bases between. Germline values: CDR1 KGHDR, CDR2 SFDVKD. CDR3 sequence reads: CATSRQGNTGELFF. DNA of the CDR3: TGTGCCACCAGTCGTCAGGGAAACACCGGGGAGCTGTTTTTT.

This clonotype showed up many times. The V gene is TRBV11-2, the J gene TRBJ2-5, with D unclear. The CDR3 extends over 15 amino acids. The V gene's germline CDR1 is SGHAT and CDR2 FQNNGV. Trimming stripped 3 bases from V and 3 bases from J, with 14 bases between. The CDR3 loop is CASSLISRGEETQYF. Here the CDR3 DNA reads TGTGCCAGCAGCTTGATTAGTCGTGGGGAAGAGACCCAGTACTTC.

The sample holds many counts of this clonotype. V usage is TRBV4-1 and J usage is TRBJ2-7; 8 bases are a match to TRBD2. V shed 3 bases, J shed 5 bases, and the junction held 12 bases outside the gene matches. Germline CDR1 and CDR2: MGHRA and YSYEKL. The CDR3 is 16 residues long. The CDR3 DNA reads as TGCGCCAGCAGCCAGGTACCGGGACTAGTGAGGCACGAGCAGTACTTC. Residues: CASSQVPGLVRHEQYF.

The chain uses TRBV5-1 and TRBJ2-2; 7 bases agree with TRBD1. The CDR3 consists of 16 residues. The J segment lost 4 bases and the V segment lost 2 bases, leaving 8 bases of the junction unmatched. The V gene's germline CDR1 is SGHRS and CDR2 YFSETQ. The CDR3, as DNA: TGCGCCAGCAGCTTTGGGGATACAGGGGCCACCGGGGAGCTGTTTTTT. Translated: CASSFGDTGATGELFF.

The table lists this clonotype with many counts. The rearrangement joins TRBV7-6 to TRBJ1-5, with D hard to call. The CDR3 is 13 residues long. Germline CDR1 is SGHVS and CDR2 is FNYEAQ. Trimming cost V 5 bases and J 9 bases, with 14 bases left between them. CDR3 in DNA: TGTGCCAGCAGCCCCGGCGCGGAACCGCCCCAGCATTTT. Translation gives CASSPGAEPPQHF.

This clonotype was detected once. The rearrangement links TRBV7-9 to TRBJ1-2; perhaps TRBD1 as D (6 bases). CDR3 length: 15 residues. The germline CDR1 and CDR2 sequences are SEHNR and FQNEAQ (reference sequence). V was trimmed by 6 bases and J by 2 bases, leaving 16 bases between them. CDR3 region: CASSQRGGINYGYTF. CDR3 coding DNA: TGTGCCAGCAGTCAAAGGGGGGGGATAAACTATGGCTACACCTTC.

This clonotype was detected ten times or more. The chain joins TRBV5-1 to TRBJ1-3; 7 bases map to TRBD1. This CDR3 is 16 amino acids long. V was pared by 4 bases and J by 0 bases, with 7 bases of the junction left unmatched. The V gene's germline CDR1 is SGHRS and CDR2 YFSETQ. DNA of the CDR3: TGCGCCAGCAGCAAGACAGGGCCGAACTCTGGAAACACCATATATTTT. It encodes CASSKTGPNSGNTIYF.

The table lists this clonotype with a few counts. V gene TRBV29-1 combines with J gene TRBJ2-5; no reliable D call. Germline assignment: CDR1 SQVTM and CDR2 ANQGSEA. This CDR3 region has 11 residues. The germline V and J ends were trimmed by 4 bases and 1 base, with 4 bases remaining between them. The CDR3 loop reads CSVGGQETQYF. CDR3 nucleotides: TGCAGCGTTGGCGGCCAAGAGACCCAGTACTTC.